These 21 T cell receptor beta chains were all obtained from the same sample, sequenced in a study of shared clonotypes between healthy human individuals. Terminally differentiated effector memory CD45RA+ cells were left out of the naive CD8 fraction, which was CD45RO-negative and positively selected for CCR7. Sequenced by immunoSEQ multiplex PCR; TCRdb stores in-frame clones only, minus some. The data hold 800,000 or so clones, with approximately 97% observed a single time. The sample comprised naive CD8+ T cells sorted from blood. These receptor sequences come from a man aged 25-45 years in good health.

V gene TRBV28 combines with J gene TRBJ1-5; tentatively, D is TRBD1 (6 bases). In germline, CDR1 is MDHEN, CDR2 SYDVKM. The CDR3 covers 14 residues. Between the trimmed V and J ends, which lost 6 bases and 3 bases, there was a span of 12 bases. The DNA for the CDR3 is TGTGCCAGCAGGCATACAGGGAACAATCAGCCCCAGCATTTT. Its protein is CASRHTGNNQPQHF.

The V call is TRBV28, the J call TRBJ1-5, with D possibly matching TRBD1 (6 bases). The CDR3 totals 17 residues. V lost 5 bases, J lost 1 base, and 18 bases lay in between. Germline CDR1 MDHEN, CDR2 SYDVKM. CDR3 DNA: TGTGCCAGCAGTCAAGTCCCGGGACACCCGAGCAATCAGCCCCAGCATTTT. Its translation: CASSQVPGHPSNQPQHF.

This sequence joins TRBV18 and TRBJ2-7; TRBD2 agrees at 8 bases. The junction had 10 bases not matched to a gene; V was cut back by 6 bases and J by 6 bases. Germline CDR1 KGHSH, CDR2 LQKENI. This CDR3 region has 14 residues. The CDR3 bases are TGTGCCAGCTCCGAACGGCCAGCGGGAGTCGAGCAGTACTTC. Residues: CASSERPAGVEQYF.

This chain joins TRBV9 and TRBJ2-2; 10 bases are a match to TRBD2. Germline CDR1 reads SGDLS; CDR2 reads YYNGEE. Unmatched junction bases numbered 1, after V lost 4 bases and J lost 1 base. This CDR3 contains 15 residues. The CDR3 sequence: CASSRTSGNTGELFF. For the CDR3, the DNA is TGTGCCAGCAGCCGGACTAGCGGGAACACCGGGGAGCTGTTTTTT.

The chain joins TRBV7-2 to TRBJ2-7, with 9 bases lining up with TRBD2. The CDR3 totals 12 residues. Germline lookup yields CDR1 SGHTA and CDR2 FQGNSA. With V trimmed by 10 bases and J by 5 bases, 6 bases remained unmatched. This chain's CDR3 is CANSGLANEQYF. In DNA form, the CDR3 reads TGTGCCAATTCGGGACTAGCAAACGAGCAGTACTTC. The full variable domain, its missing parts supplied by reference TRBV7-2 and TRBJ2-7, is GAGVSQSPSNKVTEKGKDVELRCDPISGHTALYWYRQSLGQGLEFLIYFQGNSAPDKSGLPSDRFSAERTGGSVSTLTIQRTQQEDSAVYLCANSGLANEQYFGPGTRLTVT.

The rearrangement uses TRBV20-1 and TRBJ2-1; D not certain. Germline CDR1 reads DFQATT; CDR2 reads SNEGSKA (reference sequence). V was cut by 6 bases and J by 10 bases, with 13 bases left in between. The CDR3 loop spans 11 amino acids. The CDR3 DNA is TGCAGTGCCAGATGGGCCGCGGAGCAGTTCTTC. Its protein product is CSARWAAEQFF.

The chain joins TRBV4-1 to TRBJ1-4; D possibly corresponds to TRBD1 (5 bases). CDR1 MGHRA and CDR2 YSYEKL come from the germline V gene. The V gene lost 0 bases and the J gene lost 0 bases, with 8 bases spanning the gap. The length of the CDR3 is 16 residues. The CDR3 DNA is TGCGCCAGCAGCCAAGATGTGGGGGCAACTAATGAAAAACTGTTTTTT. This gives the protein CASSQDVGATNEKLFF.

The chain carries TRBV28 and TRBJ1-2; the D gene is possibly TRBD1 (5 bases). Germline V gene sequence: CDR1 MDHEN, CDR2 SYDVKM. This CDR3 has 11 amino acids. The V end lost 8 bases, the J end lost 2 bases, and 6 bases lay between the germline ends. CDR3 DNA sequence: TGTGCCAGCGGGGCGAACTATGGCTACACCTTC. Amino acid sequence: CASGANYGYTF.

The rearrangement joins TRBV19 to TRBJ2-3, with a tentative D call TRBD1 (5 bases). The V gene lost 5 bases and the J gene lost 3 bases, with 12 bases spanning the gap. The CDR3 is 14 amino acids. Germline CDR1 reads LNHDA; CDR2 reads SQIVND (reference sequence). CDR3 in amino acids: CASSQGRGTDTQYF. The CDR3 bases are TGTGCCAGTAGTCAGGGAAGGGGAACAGATACGCAGTATTTT.

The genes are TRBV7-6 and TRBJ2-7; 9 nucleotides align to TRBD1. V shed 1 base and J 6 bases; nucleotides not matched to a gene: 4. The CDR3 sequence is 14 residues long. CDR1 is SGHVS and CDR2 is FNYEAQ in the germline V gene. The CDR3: CASSLDGTGLEQYF. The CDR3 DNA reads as TGTGCCAGCAGCTTAGACGGGACAGGGCTCGAGCAGTACTTC.

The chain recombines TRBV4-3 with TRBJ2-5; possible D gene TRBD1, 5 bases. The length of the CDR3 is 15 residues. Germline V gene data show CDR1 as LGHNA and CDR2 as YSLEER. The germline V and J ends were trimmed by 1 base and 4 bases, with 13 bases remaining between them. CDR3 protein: CASSQGLRGVETQYF. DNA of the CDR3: TGCGCCAGCAGCCAAGGTCTTAGGGGCGTAGAGACCCAGTACTTC.

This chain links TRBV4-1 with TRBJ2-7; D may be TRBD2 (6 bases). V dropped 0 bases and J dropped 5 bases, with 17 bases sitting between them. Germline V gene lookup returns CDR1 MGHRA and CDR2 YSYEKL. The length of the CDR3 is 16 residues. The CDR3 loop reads CASSQEIGSGYHEQYF. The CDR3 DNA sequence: TGCGCCAGCAGCCAAGAAATCGGGAGTGGTTACCACGAGCAGTACTTC.

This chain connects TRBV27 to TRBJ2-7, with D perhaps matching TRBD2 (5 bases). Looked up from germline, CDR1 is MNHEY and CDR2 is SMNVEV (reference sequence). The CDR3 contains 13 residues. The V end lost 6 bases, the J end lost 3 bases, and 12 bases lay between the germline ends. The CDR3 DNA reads TGTGCCAGCAGGGACTCCTTGAACTACGAGCAGTACTTC. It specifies CASRDSLNYEQYF.

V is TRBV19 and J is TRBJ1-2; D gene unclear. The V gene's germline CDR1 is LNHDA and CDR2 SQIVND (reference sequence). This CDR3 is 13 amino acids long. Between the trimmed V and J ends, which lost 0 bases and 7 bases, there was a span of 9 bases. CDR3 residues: CASSIEEGIGYTF. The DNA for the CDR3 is TGTGCCAGTAGTATAGAGGAAGGAATTGGCTACACCTTC.

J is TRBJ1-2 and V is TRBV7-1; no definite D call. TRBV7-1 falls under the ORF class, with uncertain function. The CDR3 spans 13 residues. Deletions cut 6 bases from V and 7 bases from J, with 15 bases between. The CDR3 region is CASSLSGIGGYTF. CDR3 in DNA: TGTGCCAGCAGTTTATCTGGGATTGGTGGCTACACCTTC.

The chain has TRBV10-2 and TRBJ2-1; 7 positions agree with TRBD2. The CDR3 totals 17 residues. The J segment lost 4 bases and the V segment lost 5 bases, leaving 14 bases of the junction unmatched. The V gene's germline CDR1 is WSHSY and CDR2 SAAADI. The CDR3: CASSWPSGPFGYNEQFF. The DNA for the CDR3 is TGCGCCAGCAGTTGGCCTAGCGGTCCCTTTGGATACAATGAGCAGTTCTTC.

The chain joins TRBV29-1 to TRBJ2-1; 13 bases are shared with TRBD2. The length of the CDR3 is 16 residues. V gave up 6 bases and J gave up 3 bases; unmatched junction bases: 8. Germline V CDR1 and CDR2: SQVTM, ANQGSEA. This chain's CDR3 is CSVEGLAGNNYNEQFF. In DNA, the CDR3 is TGCAGCGTGGAGGGACTAGCGGGAAACAACTACAATGAGCAGTTCTTC.

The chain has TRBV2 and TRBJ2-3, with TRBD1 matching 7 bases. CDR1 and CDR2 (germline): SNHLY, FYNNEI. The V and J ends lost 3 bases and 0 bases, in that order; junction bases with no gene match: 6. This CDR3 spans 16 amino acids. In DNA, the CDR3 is TGTGCCAGCAGTGACATGACAGGGCTTAGCACAGATACGCAGTATTTT. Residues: CASSDMTGLSTDTQYF.

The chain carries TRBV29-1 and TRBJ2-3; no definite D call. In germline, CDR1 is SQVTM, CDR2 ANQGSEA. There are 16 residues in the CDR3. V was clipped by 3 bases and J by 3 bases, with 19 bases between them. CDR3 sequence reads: CSVDGLSPKSTDTQYF. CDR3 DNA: TGCAGCGTTGATGGTCTTAGCCCTAAGTCTACAGATACGCAGTATTTT.

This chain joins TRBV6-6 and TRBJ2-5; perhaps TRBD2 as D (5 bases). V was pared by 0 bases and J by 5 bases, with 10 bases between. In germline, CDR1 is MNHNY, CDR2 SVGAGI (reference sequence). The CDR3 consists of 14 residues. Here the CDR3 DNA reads TGTGCCAGCAGTTACTCCAGAGGGCCGGAGACCCAGTACTTC. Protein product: CASSYSRGPETQYF.

CDR3 region: CASRPQGADNEQFF. In nucleotides, the CDR3 is TGTGCCAGCAGGCCACAGGGGGCTGACAATGAGCAGTTCTTC. V gene TRBV6-5 combines with J gene TRBJ2-1, with TRBD1 identical over 9 bases. Germline CDR1 MNHEY, CDR2 SVGAGI. The CDR3 spans 14 residues. Trimming removed 6 bases from V and 5 bases from J; junction bases left unmatched: 5.